The present entry profiles one TCR beta chain with its context. The antigen remains unidentified. This entry comes from a study of cytomegalovirus exposure and HLA in healthy donors. General study results and limits: CMV serostatus stood as the only immune exposure information on hand.

The length of the CDR3 is 13 residues. The germline V gene encodes CDR1 GTSNPN and CDR2 SVGIG (reference sequence). Germline trimming cut 8 bases from V and 7 bases from J; bases unmatched to any gene: 12. The PCR contained 60 Vbeta and 13 Jbeta primers. Assay: immunoSEQ multiplex PCR; the TCRdb copy retains only in-frame clones and omits some. This table lists 40,000 to 50,000 clones. This receptor was obtained from a man under 40 in good health and CMV-seronegative. The V and J genes are TRBV30 and TRBJ1-1; 8 nucleotides match TRBD1. Sequenced input: PBMCs. The CDR3 coding sequence is TGTGCCCTAATGCCCAGGGGGCGGAATGAAGCTTTCTTT. It specifies CALMPRGRNEAFF.